Below, 28 T cell receptor beta chains from the same sample are listed, as sequenced in a study of T-cell memory formation after mild COVID-19. TCRdb re-derived calls from the 5' RACE reads in MiXCR, one entry per CDR3 protein. The sample contains hundreds of thousands of distinct CDR3 sequences, under 20% of which appear only once. Sequenced material: PBMCs or a T cell subset sorted from them (not recorded which). Source of these receptors: an adult woman who had mild COVID-19 (a few samples of this study predate the infection). Cell type and time point are not known.

This chain joins TRBV5-1 and TRBJ2-5, with 7 positions matching TRBD2. J lost 3 bases, V lost 3 bases, and 8 bases had no gene match. This CDR3 region has 15 residues. CDR1 and CDR2 from the germline V gene are SGHRS and YFSETQ. CDR3: CASSWQRGLEETQYF. DNA of the CDR3: TGCGCCAGCAGCTGGCAGCGGGGACTGGAAGAGACCCAGTACTTC.

This clonotype was seen a few times. The rearrangement joins TRBV29-1 to TRBJ2-6; 10 bases agree with TRBD1. The CDR3 runs 16 residues. The germline CDR1 and CDR2 sequences are SQVTM and ANQGSEA. V shed 4 bases, J shed 0 bases, and the junction held 3 bases outside the gene matches. Here the CDR3 DNA reads TGCAGCGTTGGGACAGGGGGACGCTCTGGGGCCAACGTCCTGACTTTC. This encodes CSVGTGGRSGANVLTF.

The chain couples TRBV6-2 or TRBV6-3 to TRBJ2-1; 9 nucleotides align to TRBD1. The germline V gene has CDR1 MNHEY and CDR2 SVGEGT. CDR3 length: 17 residues. Trimming cost V 6 bases and J 7 bases; bases outside gene matches: 16. CDR3: CASRSGEAGTGRNEQFF. DNA of the CDR3: TGTGCCAGCAGAAGTGGGGAAGCCGGGACAGGGAGGAATGAGCAGTTCTTC.

This chain joins TRBV6-6 and TRBJ2-5; no clear D. Trimming took off 6 bases at V and 0 bases at J, with 8 bases between the two ends. Germline V lookup: CDR1 MNHNY, CDR2 SVGAGI (reference sequence). There are 13 residues in the CDR3. CDR3 DNA: TGTGCCAGCAGCTCGCGGAACCAAGAGACCCAGTACTTC. As protein: CASSSRNQETQYF.

Only a few counts were recorded for this clonotype. The chain carries TRBV12-3 or TRBV12-4 and TRBJ2-1; D is undetermined. CDR3 length: 15 amino acids. V lost 5 bases and J 8 bases, leaving 19 bases between the germline ends. The CDR3 loop reads CASSPGRPLGDEQFF. CDR3 nucleotides: TGTGCCAGCAGTCCCGGACGGCCCCTAGGCGATGAGCAGTTCTTC.

The chain uses TRBV5-1 and TRBJ1-2; 10 positions agree with TRBD1. The germline gives CDR1 SGHRS, CDR2 YFSETQ. This CDR3 is built from 15 residues. The trim removed 4 bases at V and 8 bases at J, leaving 11 bases unmatched. Here the CDR3 reads CASSQNTGTGDGYTF. The CDR3 bases are TGCGCCAGCAGCCAAAACACCGGGACAGGGGACGGCTACACCTTC.

This clonotype has a count of ten or more. This chain uses TRBV4-3 with TRBJ2-3, with TRBD2 matching over 8 bases. V dropped 0 bases and J dropped 5; count of bases not matched to a gene: 4. Germline V lookup: CDR1 LGHNA, CDR2 YSLEER. The CDR3 extends over 15 amino acids. The CDR3: CASSQDSLAGDTQYF. The CDR3 DNA follows: TGCGCCAGCAGCCAAGATAGCCTAGCGGGAGATACGCAGTATTTT.

This clonotype was recorded many times. The genes are TRBV9 and TRBJ2-3; D gene ambiguous. From germline, CDR1 is SGDLS and CDR2 YYNGEE. CDR3 length equals 15 residues. The V and J ends lost 3 bases and 1 base respectively, with 12 bases between them. The CDR3 nucleotides are TGTGCCAGCAGCGCCCAACTTGGGGGCACAGATACGCAGTATTTT. Protein: CASSAQLGGTDTQYF. The complete variable domain, with remaining parts taken from reference TRBV9 and TRBJ2-3, reads DSGVTQTPKHLITATGQRVTLRCSPRSGDLSVYWYQQSLDQGLQFLIQYYNGEERAKGNILERFSAQQFPDLHSELNLSSLELGDSALYFCASSAQLGGTDTQYFGPGTRLTVL.

The CDR3 region has the DNA TGTGCCAGCAGCTCCCCTCAGACAGGGGGCACTGAAGCTTTCTTT. It encodes CASSSPQTGGTEAFF. The chain has TRBV7-9 and TRBJ1-1; the match to TRBD1 covers 9 bases. Per the germline V gene, CDR1 is SEHNR and CDR2 is FQNEAQ (reference sequence). This CDR3 has 15 residues. V was pared by 4 bases and J by 4 bases, with 7 bases of the junction left unmatched.

This chain joins TRBV12-3 or TRBV12-4 and TRBJ2-3, with a weak D call TRBD1 (5 bases). Trimming shortened V by 5 bases and J by 3 bases, and 9 bases separated the two germline ends. This CDR3 comprises 13 residues. The CDR3 bases are TGTGCCAGCAGTGACAGAAAGACAGATACGCAGTATTTT. Translated: CASSDRKTDTQYF.

The chain employs TRBV6-5 and TRBJ2-7, with TRBD2 matching over 8 bases. Germline CDR1 MNHEY, CDR2 SVGAGI. The ends lost 4 bases at V and 2 bases at J; junction bases unmatched: 4. CDR3 size: 14 residues. The CDR3 nucleotides read TGTGCCAGCAGTTCCGCGGGAGGCGCCTACGAGCAGTACTTC. It translates to CASSSAGGAYEQYF.

The chain joins TRBV19 to TRBJ1-1; a weak D match, TRBD1 (5 bases). CDR1 and CDR2 from the germline V gene are LNHDA and SQIVND (reference sequence). V shed 3 bases and J shed 7 bases, with 18 bases lying between them. The CDR3 consists of 15 residues. The CDR3 loop is CASSIQGNWVGEAFF. CDR3 bases: TGTGCCAGTAGTATCCAGGGTAACTGGGTCGGTGAAGCTTTCTTT.

The CDR3 nucleotides are TGTGCCACCAGCAGAGAGGGGGGGCCAGAGACCCAGTACTTC. Its translation: CATSREGGPETQYF. The J gene is TRBJ2-5, the V gene TRBV15, with D maybe TRBD2 (7 bases). Trimming took 0 bases from V and 4 from J, leaving 9 bases between them. The CDR3 has 14 amino acids. Germline lookup yields CDR1 LNHNV and CDR2 YYDKDF (reference sequence).

This chain connects TRBV16 to TRBJ1-5; D is undetermined. The CDR3 covers 14 residues. CDR1 is KGHSY and CDR2 is FQNENV in the germline V gene. V lost 4 bases and J lost 4, with 11 bases in between. CDR3 amino acids: CASSPGPVNQPQHF. CDR3 in DNA: TGTGCCAGCAGCCCCGGTCCGGTGAATCAGCCCCAGCATTTT.

This chain uses TRBV12-5 with TRBJ2-3; TRBD1 might be the D (6 bases). The CDR3 has 15 amino acids. CDR1 is LGHNT and CDR2 is FRNRAP in the germline V gene. V was clipped by 6 bases and J by 0 bases, with 13 bases between them. The CDR3 region is CASGLGAFSTDTQYF. The CDR3 DNA sequence: TGTGCTAGTGGCCTGGGGGCATTCAGCACAGATACGCAGTATTTT.

This clonotype has a handful of counts. The chain combines TRBV27 with TRBJ1-1; D call uncertain. Trimming stripped 5 bases from V and 4 bases from J, with 14 bases between. Germline values: CDR1 MNHEY, CDR2 SMNVEV (reference sequence). CDR3 length equals 14 residues. In DNA form, the CDR3 reads TGTGCCAGCAGTGCATACTTAACGGGCACTGAAGCTTTCTTT. This encodes CASSAYLTGTEAFF.

This clonotype was seen only a few times. The chain employs TRBV29-1 and TRBJ2-2, with D perhaps assigned TRBD1 or TRBD2 (6 bases each). The germline CDR1 and CDR2 sequences are SQVTM and ANQGSEA. The V gene lost 7 bases and the J gene lost 4 bases, with 16 bases spanning the gap. The length of the CDR3 is 14 residues. This chain's CDR3 is CSAQQGLGTGELFF. CDR3 in DNA: TGCAGCGCCCAACAGGGACTCGGCACCGGGGAGCTGTTTTTT.

Many counts were recorded for this clonotype. The CDR3 DNA sequence: TGCGCCAGCTCCCTGGGACTAGAGAAGGACGAGCAGTACTTC. It translates to CASSLGLEKDEQYF. V is TRBV4-3 and J is TRBJ2-7; TRBD2 agrees at 8 bases. The CDR3 length is 14 residues. The germline CDR1 and CDR2 sequences are LGHNA and YSLEER. V dropped 8 bases and J dropped 5; count of bases not matched to a gene: 11.

CDR3 bases: TGTGCCAGCAAGGAATCAGGGGAGACCCAGTACTTC. It is translated as CASKESGETQYF. The chain employs TRBV5-6 and TRBJ2-5; D perhaps matches TRBD1 (5 bases). V gave up 6 bases and J gave up 5 bases, with 11 bases separating them. There are 12 residues in the CDR3. Germline V gives CDR1 SGHDT, CDR2 YYEEEE.

This clonotype appeared many times. The rearrangement uses TRBV7-3 and TRBJ2-7, with 8 bases identical to TRBD2. The CDR3 totals 16 residues. CDR1 and CDR2 from the germline V gene are SGHTA and FQGTGA. Trimming cost V 5 bases and J 0 bases; bases outside gene matches: 9. The CDR3 sequence: CASSPGTSGSSYEQYF. In DNA form, the CDR3 reads TGTGCCAGCAGCCCGGGCACTAGCGGATCCTCCTACGAGCAGTACTTC.

The chain is built from TRBV3-1 and TRBJ2-3, with D uncertain. The CDR3 contains 16 residues. Germline V gene data show CDR1 as LGHDT and CDR2 as YNNKEL (reference sequence). With 2 bases removed from V and 0 bases from J, the gap between germline ends came to 12 bases. DNA for the CDR3: TGTGCCAGCAGCCAATACCAATTAGGAAGCACAGATACGCAGTATTTT. This codes for CASSQYQLGSTDTQYF.

The V gene is TRBV6-5, the J gene TRBJ2-2; 7 bases match TRBD1. Trimming took 6 bases from V and 7 from J; bases not matched to a gene: 8. The CDR3 is made up of 14 amino acids. Germline V gene sequence: CDR1 MNHEY, CDR2 SVGAGI. CDR3 coding DNA: TGTGCCAGCAGCCTAGGGGGCTTGGACGGGGAGCTGTTTTTT. It encodes CASSLGGLDGELFF.

The table lists this clonotype with many counts. This sequence joins TRBV14 and TRBJ1-1, with D unclear. The V end was cut by 1 base, the J end by 1 base, with 4 bases between. This CDR3 comprises 13 residues. Germline CDR1 is SGHDN and CDR2 is FVKESK. CDR3 region: CASSQVRNTEAFF. The DNA of the CDR3 is TGTGCCAGCAGCCAAGTCCGGAACACTGAAGCTTTCTTT.

This clonotype was detected only a few times. J is TRBJ1-3 and V is TRBV2; 9 positions agree with TRBD1. The CDR3 has 14 residues. Trimming cost V 9 bases and J 4 bases; bases outside gene matches: 7. Looked up from germline, CDR1 is SNHLY and CDR2 is FYNNEI. CDR3 residues: CARDTGGPGNTIYF. Here the CDR3 DNA reads TGTGCCAGAGATACAGGGGGCCCCGGAAACACCATATATTTT. Supplemented by reference TRBV2 and TRBJ1-3, the full variable domain reads EPEVTQTPSHQVTQMGQEVILRCVPISNHLYFYWYRQILGQKVEFLVSFYNNEISEKSEIFDDQFSVERPDGSNFTLKIRSTKLEDSAMYFCARDTGGPGNTIYFGEGSWLTVV.

This clonotype was observed many times. The rearrangement joins TRBV5-1 to TRBJ2-3; 8 bases fit TRBD1. Germline V lookup: CDR1 SGHRS, CDR2 YFSETQ. The CDR3 length is 15 residues. V gave up 0 bases and J gave up 4 bases; unmatched junction bases: 4. CDR3 region: CASSLGQGFADTQYF. Written as DNA, the CDR3 is TGCGCCAGCAGCTTGGGACAGGGGTTCGCAGATACGCAGTATTTT. Full variable domain (outside the CDR3, taken from reference TRBV5-1 and TRBJ2-3): KAGVTQTPRYLIKTRGQQVTLSCSPISGHRSVSWYQQTPGQGLQFLFEYFSETQRNKGNFPGRFSGRQFSNSRSEMNVSTLELGDSALYLCASSLGQGFADTQYFGPGTRLTVL.

This clonotype appeared a few times. The chain carries TRBV29-1 and TRBJ2-7; maybe TRBD2 (6 bases). The CDR3 spans 13 residues. CDR1 and CDR2 (germline): SQVTM, ANQGSEA. V was cut by 4 bases and J by 5 bases, with 15 bases left in between. The CDR3 is CSVVEGNLNEQYF. In DNA, the CDR3 is TGCAGCGTTGTGGAGGGGAACCTGAACGAGCAGTACTTC.

The rearrangement joins TRBV29-1 to TRBJ2-1; 15 nucleotides match TRBD2. V gave up 3 bases and J gave up 8 bases; unmatched junction bases: 11. The germline gives CDR1 SQVTM, CDR2 ANQGSEA. This CDR3 has 17 residues. CDR3 region: CSVDGLAGGRMGDEQFF. CDR3 nucleotide sequence: TGCAGCGTTGATGGACTAGCGGGAGGGCGCATGGGGGATGAGCAGTTCTTC.

This clonotype has a handful of counts. The chain couples TRBV7-9 to TRBJ1-1; D remains ambiguous. Deletions cut 5 bases from V and 5 bases from J, with 18 bases between. CDR1 SEHNR and CDR2 FQNEAQ come from the germline V gene (reference sequence). The CDR3 runs to 15 residues. This CDR3 is CASSPSVGRDTEAFF. DNA of the CDR3: TGTGCCAGCAGCCCTTCGGTGGGTCGAGATACTGAAGCTTTCTTT.